These 30 T cell receptor beta chains were sequenced from one sample in a study of blood T cell repertoires in COVID-19. Clones were read by immunoSEQ multiplex PCR, and TCRdb kept only the in-frame ones, dropping some. Of fewer than 200,000 clones listed, approximately 82% are singletons. The sequencing input was PBMCs or T cells enriched from blood (not recorded which). Every receptor here comes from a woman aged 45-59 years who had recovered from COVID-19.

The rearrangement joins TRBV4-1 to TRBJ1-2; 9 nucleotides match TRBD1. Germline V lookup: CDR1 MGHRA, CDR2 YSYEKL. There are 15 residues in the CDR3. Unmatched junction bases numbered 4, after V lost 1 base and J lost 4 bases. The DNA of the CDR3 is TGCGCCAGCAGCCAAGGGACAGGGGTGGGCTATGGCTACACCTTC. Translating gives CASSQGTGVGYGYTF.

For the CDR3, the DNA is TGCGCCAGCAGCTCGGGACAGACTCCCTATGGCTACACCTTC. This codes for CASSSGQTPYGYTF. The chain combines TRBV5-1 with TRBJ1-2, with 7 bases lining up with TRBD1. The V gene end was trimmed by 3 bases and the J gene end by 4 bases; junction bases not matched to a gene: 6. The germline CDR1 and CDR2 sequences are SGHRS and YFSETQ. The CDR3 has 14 residues.

J is TRBJ1-6 and V is TRBV19; tentatively, D is TRBD1 (6 bases). Trimming shortened V by 1 base and J by 12 bases, and 7 bases separated the two germline ends. The germline V gene has CDR1 LNHDA and CDR2 SQIVND (reference sequence). The CDR3 extends over 12 amino acids. The CDR3 bases are TGTGCCAGTAGTATAGGAGGGGGACCCCTCCACTTT. Its translation: CASSIGGGPLHF.

The V and J genes are TRBV7-9 and TRBJ1-2, with 8 nucleotides matching TRBD1. V gave up 4 bases and J gave up 8 bases; unmatched junction bases: 6. The germline CDR1 and CDR2 sequences are SEHNR and FQNEAQ (reference sequence). This CDR3 has 13 amino acids. The CDR3 DNA reads as TGTGCCAGCAGCTCGACAGGGGCCGGGGGCTACACCTTC. Amino acid sequence: CASSSTGAGGYTF. Drawing the rest from reference TRBV7-9 and TRBJ1-2, the complete variable domain is DTGVSQNPRHKITKRGQNVTFRCDPISEHNRLYWYRQTLGQGPEFLTYFQNEAQLEKSRLLSDRFSAERPKGSFSTLEIQRTEQGDSAMYLCASSSTGAGGYTFGSGTRLTVV.

The J gene is TRBJ1-5, the V gene TRBV5-1, with TRBD1 identical over 8 bases. The CDR3 spans 15 residues. V shed 4 bases, J shed 6 bases, and the junction held 9 bases outside the gene matches. CDR1 and CDR2 from the germline V gene are SGHRS and YFSETQ. The DNA of the CDR3 is TGCGCCAGCAGCCCCACCGGACAGGGAGGTCAGCCCCAGCATTTT. Residues: CASSPTGQGGQPQHF.

This rearrangement joins TRBV6-5 to TRBJ2-7, with TRBD2 matching 7 bases. The J segment lost 0 bases and the V segment lost 4 bases, leaving 6 bases of the junction unmatched. The CDR3 totals 15 residues. Germline-derived CDR1 and CDR2 are MNHEY and SVGAGI. The chain's CDR3 is CASSLAGSSSYEQYV. The CDR3, as DNA: TGTGCCAGCAGTTTAGCGGGCAGTAGCTCCTACGAGCAGTACGTC.

This chain connects TRBV6-5 to TRBJ2-4, with TRBD2 matching 9 bases. Germline lookup yields CDR1 MNHEY and CDR2 SVGAGI. V lost 5 bases to trimming and J lost 4 bases; unmatched junction nucleotides: 0. CDR3 length equals 13 residues. Written as DNA, the CDR3 is TGTGCCAGCAGTCTAGCGGGGAAAAACATTCAGTACTTC. This codes for CASSLAGKNIQYF.

This clone came up once. The chain is built from TRBV30 and TRBJ1-6; TRBD1 matches 7 bases. The CDR3 has 12 residues. The V gene's germline CDR1 is GTSNPN and CDR2 SVGIG (reference sequence). V was pared by 4 bases and J by 10 bases, with 4 bases of the junction left unmatched. In DNA, the CDR3 is TGTGCCTGGATTGCACAGGGGTCACCCCTCCACTTT. The encoded protein is CAWIAQGSPLHF.

The chain joins TRBV28 to TRBJ1-1; D may be TRBD1 (6 bases). Trimming took 7 bases from V and 2 from J, leaving 20 bases between them. CDR3 length equals 16 residues. Germline V gene sequence: CDR1 MDHEN, CDR2 SYDVKM. The CDR3 protein is CASNSPVGGLNTEAFF. The CDR3 bases are TGTGCCAGCAACTCCCCGGTCGGGGGGCTTAACACTGAAGCTTTCTTT.

This chain uses TRBV5-5 with TRBJ1-5; 7 positions agree with TRBD1. Germline V CDR1 and CDR2: SGHKS, YYEKEE (reference sequence). Losses at the gene ends were 2 bases for V and 4 bases for J; bases not matched to a gene: 9. The CDR3 is made up of 16 amino acids. The CDR3 is CASSFMTGTENQPQHF. The CDR3 nucleotides read TGTGCCAGCAGCTTTATGACCGGGACAGAAAATCAGCCCCAGCATTTT.

The V call is TRBV2, the J call TRBJ2-5; D is undetermined. V was shortened by 8 bases and J by 0 bases, with 10 bases between the two germline ends. The germline gives CDR1 SNHLY, CDR2 FYNNEI. This CDR3 region has 13 residues. The CDR3 DNA is TGTGCCAGCGGAGAATCGTACCAAGAGACCCAGTACTTC. Translation: CASGESYQETQYF. Full variable domain (remainder filled in from reference TRBV2 and TRBJ2-5): EPEVTQTPSHQVTQMGQEVILRCVPISNHLYFYWYRQILGQKVEFLVSFYNNEISEKSEIFDDQFSVERPDGSNFTLKIRSTKLEDSAMYFCASGESYQETQYFGPGTRLLVL.

The chain joins TRBV3-1 (or the pseudogene TRBV3-2) to TRBJ1-1; D gene unclear. The CDR3 has 14 residues. Germline lookup yields CDR1 LGHDT and CDR2 YNNKEL (reference sequence). The V end was cut by 0 bases, the J end by 4 bases, with 9 bases between. CDR3 bases: TGTGCCAGCAGCCAAGATCTGCCGGGCACTGAAGCTTTCTTT. It specifies CASSQDLPGTEAFF.

The V gene is TRBV19, the J gene TRBJ1-3; 9 bases map to TRBD1. The CDR3 covers 15 residues. The junction had 10 bases not matched to a gene; V was cut back by 9 bases and J by 4 bases. From germline, CDR1 is LNHDA and CDR2 SQIVND (reference sequence). The CDR3 DNA sequence: TGTGCCAGCCACGACCGGGACAGGGTCGGAAACACCATATATTTT. It encodes CASHDRDRVGNTIYF.

The chain combines TRBV20-1 with TRBJ1-2; 7 bases are shared with TRBD1. The trim removed 3 bases at V and 5 bases at J, leaving 6 bases unmatched. The CDR3 extends over 13 amino acids. Per germline, CDR1 DFQATT and CDR2 SNEGSKA (reference sequence). CDR3 residues: CSASLTGPYGYTF. CDR3 coding DNA: TGCAGTGCTAGTTTGACAGGGCCGTATGGCTACACCTTC.

The gene calls are TRBV12-5 and TRBJ1-6; D unresolved. Germline V gene lookup returns CDR1 LGHNT and CDR2 FRNRAP. This CDR3 region has 14 residues. The V gene lost 4 bases and the J gene lost 14 bases, with 18 bases spanning the gap. CDR3 sequence (DNA): TGTGCTAGTGGTTCCACGCTCCGACACTTGACCCTCCACTTT. The encoded protein is CASGSTLRHLTLHF.

This chain uses TRBV3-1 (or the pseudogene TRBV3-2) with TRBJ1-1, with D perhaps matching TRBD1 (5 bases). The V gene's germline CDR1 is LGHDT and CDR2 YNNKEL (reference sequence). The V gene lost 7 bases and the J gene lost 2 bases, with 14 bases spanning the gap. This CDR3 contains 14 residues. CDR3 amino acids: CASTRAGGNTEAFF. In nucleotides, the CDR3 is TGTGCCAGCACCAGAGCGGGGGGAAACACTGAAGCTTTCTTT.

The rearrangement uses TRBV11-2 and TRBJ1-6, with D perhaps matching TRBD1 (6 bases). CDR3 length: 16 residues. V was cut by 2 bases and J by 10 bases, with 18 bases left in between. Germline V gene lookup returns CDR1 SGHAT and CDR2 FQNNGV. CDR3 in amino acids: CASSLSPDRSSSPLHF. The CDR3 DNA sequence: TGTGCCAGCAGCTTAAGCCCTGACAGGTCTTCCTCACCCCTCCACTTT. Supplemented by reference TRBV11-2 and TRBJ1-6, the full variable domain reads EAGVAQSPRYKIIEKRQSVAFWCNPISGHATLYWYQQILGQGPKLLIQFQNNGVVDDSQLPKDRFSAERLKGVDSTLKIQPAKLEDSAVYLCASSLSPDRSSSPLHFGNGTRLTVT.

The CDR3 here is CATYRLAGGNEQFF. Written as DNA, the CDR3 is TGTGCCACCTATAGACTAGCGGGGGGGAATGAGCAGTTCTTC. The rearrangement links TRBV2 to TRBJ2-1; 14 bases agree with TRBD2. The V segment lost 10 bases and the J segment 7 bases; nucleotides outside the gene matches: 6. The CDR3 consists of 14 residues. The germline gives CDR1 SNHLY, CDR2 FYNNEI.

The chain links TRBV7-8 to TRBJ2-7; D is possibly TRBD1 (6 bases). V lost 0 bases to trimming and J lost 3 bases, with 9 bases between them. CDR3 length equals 14 residues. Germline CDR1 is SGHVS and CDR2 is FQNEAQ. The CDR3 region has the DNA TGTGCCAGCAGCTTAGCAGGGGGTGGCTACGAGCAGTACGTC. Translating it yields CASSLAGGGYEQYV.

The rearrangement uses TRBV11-3 and TRBJ2-5, with 9 bases fitting TRBD2. The length of the CDR3 is 18 residues. Per the germline V gene, CDR1 is SGHNT and CDR2 is YENEEA. V lost 0 bases to trimming and J lost 5 bases; unmatched junction nucleotides: 13. The CDR3 protein is CASSLDPNTAGGVETQYF. The CDR3 nucleotides are TGTGCCAGCAGCTTAGACCCTAATACAGCGGGGGGAGTGGAGACCCAGTACTTC. Variable domain in full (rest from reference TRBV11-3 and TRBJ2-5): EAGVVQSPRYKIIEKKQPVAFWCNPISGHNTLYWYLQNLGQGPELLIRYENEEAVDDSQLPKDRFSAERLKGVDSTLKIQPAELGDSAVYLCASSLDPNTAGGVETQYFGPGTRLLVL.

The chain has TRBV19 and TRBJ1-4; D unresolved. Germline V gives CDR1 LNHDA, CDR2 SQIVND (reference sequence). V dropped 3 bases and J dropped 0 bases, with 8 bases sitting between them. The length of the CDR3 is 15 residues. The CDR3 DNA sequence: TGTGCCAGTAGTATTGGCACCTCAACTAATGAAAAACTGTTTTTT. Amino acid sequence: CASSIGTSTNEKLFF.

The chain is built from TRBV6-5 and TRBJ2-1; no clear D gene. Trimming cost V 2 bases and J 9 bases, with 14 bases left between them. CDR1 is MNHEY and CDR2 is SVGAGI in the germline V gene. CDR3 size: 14 residues. CDR3 nucleotides: TGTGCCAGCAGTTACGTTAGCTGGATGGGTGAGCAGTTCTTC. This sequence encodes CASSYVSWMGEQFF.

CDR3 protein: CASSVGAIVHEQFF. For the CDR3, the DNA is TGTGCCAGCAGTGTGGGGGCCATTGTCCATGAGCAGTTCTTC. The V gene is TRBV25-1, the J gene TRBJ2-1; possible D gene TRBD1, 6 bases. There are 14 residues in the CDR3. V lost 4 bases and J 8 bases, leaving 15 bases between the germline ends. Germline V gene sequence: CDR1 MGHDK, CDR2 SYGVNS.

The chain uses TRBV6-1 and TRBJ1-5; 7 nucleotides line up with TRBD1. The CDR3 consists of 16 residues. The germline CDR1 and CDR2 sequences are MNHNS and SASEGT. J lost 3 bases, V lost 4 bases, and 9 bases had no gene match. CDR3 loop: CASSARDRKYNQPQHF. CDR3 DNA: TGTGCCAGCAGTGCCCGGGACAGAAAATACAATCAGCCCCAGCATTTT.

The rearrangement links TRBV5-4 to TRBJ1-2; D possibly corresponds to TRBD1 (5 bases). CDR3 length: 13 amino acids. Trimming took 3 bases from V and 4 from J, leaving 10 bases between them. Germline CDR1 SGHNT, CDR2 YYREEE (reference sequence). CDR3 DNA sequence: TGTGCCAGCAGCTCCCAGGGAAGCTATGGCTACACCTTC. Translation: CASSSQGSYGYTF.

This clone was detected only once. The CDR3 nucleotides read TGTGCCAGCACCCGAGGATATGGCTACACCTTC. This gives the protein CASTRGYGYTF. V is TRBV12-3 or TRBV12-4 and J is TRBJ1-2; no clear D. The CDR3 totals 11 residues. The ends were cut back, 7 bases at V and 5 bases at J, with 8 bases in the middle.

This clone was recorded a few times. V gene TRBV5-5 combines with J gene TRBJ1-5; D not resolved. V lost 4 bases and J 0 bases, leaving 17 bases between the germline ends. From germline, CDR1 is SGHKS and CDR2 YYEKEE (reference sequence). CDR3 length: 17 amino acids. CDR3 in amino acids: CASSLEAPQYSNQPQHF. CDR3 DNA sequence: TGTGCCAGCAGCCTTGAGGCACCTCAATATAGCAATCAGCCCCAGCATTTT.

This chain connects TRBV2 to TRBJ1-2; D gene ambiguous. Deletions cut 6 bases from V and 8 bases from J, with 16 bases between. This CDR3 has 13 amino acids. Germline V CDR1 and CDR2: SNHLY, FYNNEI. As DNA, the CDR3 is TGTGCCAGCAGCCCTTTAGAGACGGGGGGCTACACCTTC. Protein: CASSPLETGGYTF.

The rearrangement uses TRBV27 and TRBJ1-1; no reliable D call. The CDR3 covers 14 residues. Looked up from germline, CDR1 is MNHEY and CDR2 is SMNVEV (reference sequence). Trimming shortened V by 5 bases and J by 1 base, and 11 bases separated the two germline ends. CDR3 in amino acids: CASSPLGGNTEAFF. In DNA form, the CDR3 reads TGTGCCAGCAGTCCCCTGGGAGGGAACACTGAAGCTTTCTTT.

The chain is built from TRBV4-1 and TRBJ2-5; tentatively, D is TRBD2 (5 bases). V was pared by 3 bases and J by 5 bases, with 7 bases between. This CDR3 comprises 12 residues. From germline, CDR1 is MGHRA and CDR2 YSYEKL. The CDR3 DNA reads TGCGCCAGCAGCCACGAGGGTGAGACCCAGTACTTC. Its translation is CASSHEGETQYF.